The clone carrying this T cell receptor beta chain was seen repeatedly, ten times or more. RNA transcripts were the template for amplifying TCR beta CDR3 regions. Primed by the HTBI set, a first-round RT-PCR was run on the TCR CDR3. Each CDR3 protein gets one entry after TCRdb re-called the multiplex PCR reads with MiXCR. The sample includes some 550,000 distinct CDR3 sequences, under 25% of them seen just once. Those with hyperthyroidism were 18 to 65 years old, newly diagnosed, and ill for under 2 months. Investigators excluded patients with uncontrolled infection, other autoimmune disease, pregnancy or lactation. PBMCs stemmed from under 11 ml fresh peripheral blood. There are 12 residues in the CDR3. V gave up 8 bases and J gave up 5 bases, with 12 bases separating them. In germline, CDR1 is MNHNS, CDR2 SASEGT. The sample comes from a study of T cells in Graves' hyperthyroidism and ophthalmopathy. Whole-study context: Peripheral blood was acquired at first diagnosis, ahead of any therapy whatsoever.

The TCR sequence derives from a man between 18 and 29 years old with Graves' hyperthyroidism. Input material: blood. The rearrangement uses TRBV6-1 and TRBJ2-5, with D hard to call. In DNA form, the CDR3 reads TGTGCCAGCCTTGGGTCATCCGAGACCCAGTACTTC. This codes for CASLGSSETQYF.